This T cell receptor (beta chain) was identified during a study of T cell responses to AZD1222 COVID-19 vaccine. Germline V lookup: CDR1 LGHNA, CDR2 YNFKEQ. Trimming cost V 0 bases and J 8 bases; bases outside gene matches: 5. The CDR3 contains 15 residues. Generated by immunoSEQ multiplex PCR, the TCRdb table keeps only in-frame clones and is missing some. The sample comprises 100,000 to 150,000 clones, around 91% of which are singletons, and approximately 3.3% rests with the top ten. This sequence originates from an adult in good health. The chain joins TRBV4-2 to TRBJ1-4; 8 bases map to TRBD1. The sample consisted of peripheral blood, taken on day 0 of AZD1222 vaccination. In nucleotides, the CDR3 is TGTGCCAGCAGCCAAGAGGACAGGGTAGGGGAAAAACTGTTTTTT. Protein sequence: CASSQEDRVGEKLFF.